This TCR beta chain was sequenced in a study of T cells in Graves' hyperthyroidism and ophthalmopathy. In the study overall: Initial diagnosis, before any treatment, was when peripheral blood was collected. Whole-study findings and limits: Also found in blood were most expanded thyroid clonotypes above 0.001.

The V gene's germline CDR1 is SNHLY and CDR2 FYNNEI. V was pared by 8 bases and J by 2 bases, with 12 bases between. The CDR3 is 14 amino acids. Only a few counts were recorded for this clonotype. Antigen unknown. Any patient presenting with uncontrolled infection, other autoimmune disease, pregnancy or lactation was left out. On the basis of clinical symptoms, serum thyroxine and TRAb, thyroid ultrasound and orbital computed tomography, diagnoses were made. Researchers took RNA transcripts and amplified the TCR beta CDR3 regions from them. First-round RT-PCR targeting the TCR CDR3 was performed with the HTBI primer set. Each CDR3 protein gets one entry after TCRdb re-called the multiplex PCR reads with MiXCR. The table has about 610,000 distinct CDR3 sequences, about 14% seen once.

The sequencing sample was made of blood. The receptor was derived from a woman aged 40 to 50 with Graves' ophthalmopathy. The chain links TRBV2 to TRBJ2-2; tentative D call: TRBD1 (6 bases). In DNA, the CDR3 is TGTGCCAGCGCTTGGGGGCTAAACACCGGGGAGCTGTTTTTT. Translation gives CASAWGLNTGELFF.